This TCR beta chain was sequenced in a study of blood T cell repertoires in COVID-19. This clone was detected a few times. Original processing notes: Quantification of nucleated cells was approximated via reference gene primer amplification. Here immunoSEQ multiplex PCR was the method, and the copy in TCRdb shows in-frame clones only, minus some. From that table come the V and J calls and clone size; the DNA was used to work out D and trimming. The table includes hundreds of thousands of clones, 89% detected once. The germline V gene has CDR1 SNHLY and CDR2 FYNNEI. This CDR3 is built from 15 residues. Trimming removed 3 bases from V and 2 bases from J, with 14 bases in between.

The sample taken for sequencing was peripheral blood. The chain is built from TRBV2 and TRBJ2-7; a possible D gene is TRBD2 (6 bases). The clonotype was recovered from a man aged 18-30 years with COVID-19, enrolled during active disease. This CDR3 reads CASSDYRDFAYEQYF. For the CDR3, the DNA is TGTGCCAGCAGTGATTATAGGGACTTCGCCTACGAGCAGTACTTC. Based on the CDR3 plus reference TRBV2 and TRBJ2-7, the full variable domain is EPEVTQTPSHQVTQMGQEVILRCVPISNHLYFYWYRQILGQKVEFLVSFYNNEISEKSEIFDDQFSVERPDGSNFTLKIRSTKLEDSAMYFCASSDYRDFAYEQYFGPGTRLTVT.